The entry that follows covers one T cell receptor (beta chain) sequence. What it recognizes is unknown. A much larger clone sits a single nucleotide away, making a read error possible. The entry originates in a study of tumor-infiltrating lymphocytes in primary liver carcinoma. Overall study context: Those sampled were patients whose primary liver carcinoma was treated by surgical resection. Per sample, productive TCRbeta reads numbered roughly 3.5 to 7.5 million, similar across tissue types. Findings and caveats of the study: Comparison of CD4+ and CD8+ repertoires was precluded by bulk unsorted samples.

Germline DNA was also extracted, with blood RNA taken from unsorted whole blood. The patients, who had chronic HBV infection, were treatment-naive (untreated). Using a constant-region primer together with ProtoScript II reverse transcriptase, TCR beta cDNA was made from about 500 ng of total RNA. Investigators got TCR beta libraries out of three nested multiplex PCR rounds, done with slightly modified ARM-PCR. PCR rounds one and two used TRBV1-TRBV30 forward primers with a C-beta reverse primer for roughly 10 cycles each. TCRdb re-derived calls from the multiplex PCR reads in MiXCR, one entry per CDR3 protein. The sample lists some 320,000 distinct CDR3 sequences, less than 75% occurring once. With V trimmed by 7 bases and J by 5 bases, 7 bases remained unmatched. This CDR3 comprises 14 residues. The germline CDR1 and CDR2 sequences are MNHNY and SVGAGI (reference sequence).

The rearrangement joins TRBV6-6 to TRBJ2-7; TRBD1 matches at 11 bases. The source of this sequence is a man aged 40-49 years with primary liver carcinoma and hepatitis B virus infection. The sequencing input was peripheral blood. CDR3 residues: CASTLGTGGDEQYF. CDR3 nucleotide sequence: TGTGCCAGCACTCTTGGGACAGGGGGGGACGAGCAGTACTTC.